These 27 T cell receptor beta chains originate from one sample sequenced in a study of response to subunit inactivated influenza vaccine. TCRdb independently ran MiXCR on the RT-PCR reads; one entry per CDR3 protein. The table lists 500,000 to 600,000 distinct CDR3 sequences, roughly 13% of them singletons. The specimen was PBMCs from blood, collected roughly 46 days after vaccination. Receptors were obtained from a man aged 50 to 60 who received an inactivated influenza vaccine.

The table lists this clonotype with a few counts. The chain links TRBV10-3 to TRBJ1-1; D unresolved. The germline V gene encodes CDR1 ENHRY and CDR2 SYGVKD. The CDR3 contains 14 residues. V lost 8 bases and J 4 bases, leaving 17 bases between the germline ends. The CDR3 loop reads CAIRSDLQSTEAFF. CDR3 coding DNA: TGTGCCATCCGCTCGGACCTCCAGTCCACTGAAGCTTTCTTT.

The count of this clonotype is one. This sequence joins TRBV12-1 and TRBJ2-7; TRBD2 is the table's D call, not checked against the DNA. TRBV12-1 is a pseudogene segment. This CDR3 is built from 15 residues. The CDR3 bases are TGCGCCAGCAGTGTGGTCGTCGGTGGGGAGTACGAGCAGTACTTC. As protein: CASSVVVGGEYEQYF.

This clonotype was seen ten or more times. This chain connects TRBV27 to TRBJ2-2; D is undetermined. With 1 base removed from V and 4 bases from J, the gap between germline ends came to 4 bases. The CDR3 is 13 amino acids. Germline loops: CDR1 MNHEY, CDR2 SMNVEV (reference sequence). CDR3 sequence (DNA): TGTGCCAGCAGTTTATTGAGCACCGGGGAGCTGTTTTTT. This gives the protein CASSLLSTGELFF.

This clonotype turned up a few times. V is TRBV29-1 and J is TRBJ1-2; 9 bases align to TRBD1. The trim removed 7 bases at V and 4 bases at J, leaving 7 bases unmatched. The CDR3 runs 13 residues. CDR1 and CDR2 from the germline V gene are SQVTM and ANQGSEA. The CDR3 nucleotides read TGCAGCGGAACAGGGGGCGCAGGCTATGGCTACACCTTC. As protein: CSGTGGAGYGYTF.

This clonotype turned up a few times. The chain carries TRBV28 and TRBJ1-6; TRBD1 is a possible D gene (6 bases). Trimming shortened V by 7 bases and J by 11 bases, and 12 bases separated the two germline ends. The CDR3 runs to 12 residues. Per the germline V gene, CDR1 is MDHEN and CDR2 is SYDVKM. For the CDR3, the DNA is TGTGCCAGCACACAGGGAGCCACACCCCTCCACTTT. Protein: CASTQGATPLHF. The variable domain in full, with the rest retrieved from reference TRBV28 and TRBJ1-6, is DVKVTQSSRYLVKRTGEKVFLECVQDMDHENMFWYRQDPGLGLRLIYFSYDVKMKEKGDIPEGYSVSREKKERFSLILESASTNQTSMYLCASTQGATPLHFGNGTRLTVT.

The chain joins TRBV9 to TRBJ2-5; TRBD2 matches 9 bases. Germline CDR1 SGDLS, CDR2 YYNGEE. The CDR3 spans 15 residues. The V segment lost 4 bases and the J segment 3 bases; nucleotides outside the gene matches: 7. DNA of the CDR3: TGTGCCAGCAGCCCCGTTCCTAGCGGGAAAGAGACCCAGTACTTC. Translating it yields CASSPVPSGKETQYF.

The CDR3 region is CASSYGGVAGELFF. For the CDR3, the DNA is TGTGCCAGCAGTTACGGGGGGGTGGCCGGGGAGCTGTTTTTT. J is TRBJ2-2 and V is TRBV6-5; TRBD2 agrees at 7 bases. Germline CDR1 is MNHEY and CDR2 is SVGAGI. The CDR3 has 14 residues. V lost 2 bases and J lost 6; bases outside the gene matches: 3.

The chain combines TRBV9 with TRBJ2-7; 9 nucleotides align to TRBD1. This CDR3 is 14 amino acids long. Germline V gene sequence: CDR1 SGDLS, CDR2 YYNGEE. V lost 3 bases to trimming and J lost 2 bases; unmatched junction nucleotides: 3. CDR3 bases: TGTGCCAGCAGCGAGAGGACAGGGGCCTACGAGCAGTACTTC. This gives the protein CASSERTGAYEQYF.

This clonotype has at least ten counts. The rearrangement links TRBV15 to TRBJ2-5; no clear D gene. Trimming pared 8 bases from V and 0 bases from J, leaving 16 bases between. CDR1 is LNHNV, CDR2 YYDKDF, per germline (reference sequence). The CDR3 length is 15 residues. CDR3 nucleotide sequence: TGTGCCACCTCCCTGGTACCACTGTACCAAGAGACCCAGTACTTC. It translates to CATSLVPLYQETQYF.

The table lists this clonotype with a few counts. The V and J genes are TRBV18 and TRBJ2-5; TRBD1 matches 7 bases. Germline V lookup: CDR1 KGHSH, CDR2 LQKENI. Trimming cost V 5 bases and J 4 bases; bases outside gene matches: 1. The CDR3 consists of 12 residues. The CDR3 DNA sequence: TGTGCCAGCTCAAACAGGGGAGAGACCCAGTACTTC. Its protein product is CASSNRGETQYF.

This sequence joins TRBV7-2 and TRBJ1-1; D call uncertain. CDR3 length: 13 amino acids. V lost 6 bases, J lost 0 bases, and 8 bases lay in between. Germline V gives CDR1 SGHTA, CDR2 FQGNSA. CDR3 coding DNA: TGTGCCAGCAGAAAAATCGTGAACACTGAAGCTTTCTTT. It specifies CASRKIVNTEAFF.

This clonotype was observed a handful of times. This chain links TRBV5-1 with TRBJ1-1, with D hard to call. CDR1 is SGHRS, CDR2 YFSETQ, per germline. Trimming removed 4 bases at V and 4 bases at J, with 11 bases between. This CDR3 comprises 13 residues. The CDR3 DNA sequence: TGCGCCAGCAGCCCGGGGTCCAGCACTGAAGCTTTCTTT. Protein product: CASSPGSSTEAFF.

This chain connects TRBV28 to TRBJ2-1; the D gene is possibly TRBD1 (6 bases). Germline values: CDR1 MDHEN, CDR2 SYDVKM. The germline V and J ends were trimmed by 3 bases and 3 bases, with 21 bases remaining between them. This CDR3 spans 18 amino acids. The CDR3 region is CASSFPRAGEINYNEQFF. Written as DNA, the CDR3 is TGTGCCAGCAGTTTCCCCCGGGCAGGGGAGATCAACTACAATGAGCAGTTCTTC.

This clonotype was detected a few times. This sequence joins TRBV6-2 or TRBV6-3 and TRBJ2-5; 10 nucleotides match TRBD1. The V and J ends lost 7 bases and 5 bases, in that order; junction bases with no gene match: 7. Looked up from germline, CDR1 is MNHEY and CDR2 is SVGEGT. The CDR3 has 14 amino acids. CDR3 loop: CASTRQGARETQYF. The DNA of the CDR3 is TGTGCCAGCACCAGACAGGGGGCTCGGGAGACCCAGTACTTC.

The chain is built from TRBV5-1 and TRBJ2-1, with 12 bases that match TRBD2. CDR1 is SGHRS and CDR2 is YFSETQ in the germline V gene. This CDR3 is built from 15 residues. Trimming cost V 4 bases and J 6 bases; bases outside gene matches: 5. CDR3 bases: TGCGCCAGCAGCGTGCTAGCGGGGGGGCCCAATGAGCAGTTCTTC. Its translation is CASSVLAGGPNEQFF.

The V call is TRBV24-1, the J call TRBJ2-3; D gene unclear. Trimming cost V 1 base and J 0 bases, with 10 bases left between them. The germline V gene encodes CDR1 KGHDR and CDR2 SFDVKD. The CDR3 runs to 16 residues. The CDR3 sequence is CATSDLGEDSTDTQYF. DNA for the CDR3: TGTGCCACCAGTGATTTAGGAGAGGATAGCACAGATACGCAGTATTTT.

This rearrangement joins TRBV6-2 or TRBV6-3 to TRBJ2-3; D is perhaps TRBD1 (6 bases). Trimming took off 6 bases at V and 3 bases at J, with 13 bases between the two ends. The CDR3 runs 14 residues. Germline loops: CDR1 MNHEY, CDR2 SVGEGT. The chain's CDR3 is CASRMTGITDTQYF. The CDR3 bases are TGTGCCAGCAGAATGACAGGAATTACAGATACGCAGTATTTT.

This clonotype was seen a handful of times. The rearrangement uses TRBV10-3 and TRBJ2-1, with D possibly TRBD1 on 5 matching bases. Germline values: CDR1 ENHRY, CDR2 SYGVKD. The germline V and J ends were trimmed by 0 bases and 8 bases, with 8 bases remaining between them. The CDR3 spans 13 residues. CDR3 coding DNA: TGTGCCATCAGTGAGTCGAAACAGGATGAGCAGTTCTTC. Residues: CAISESKQDEQFF.

The chain is built from TRBV6-5 and TRBJ1-1; D is undetermined. V gave up 0 bases and J gave up 4 bases, with 12 bases separating them. CDR3 length equals 15 residues. CDR1 MNHEY and CDR2 SVGAGI come from the germline V gene. The CDR3 DNA reads TGTGCCAGCAGTTACTCCCCGGGAATGGGCACTGAAGCTTTCTTT. It codes for CASSYSPGMGTEAFF.

The V call is TRBV28, the J call TRBJ2-7; TRBD2 aligns across 7 bases. The CDR3 length is 13 residues. Germline CDR1 reads MDHEN; CDR2 reads SYDVKM. The trim removed 6 bases at V and 3 bases at J, leaving 5 bases unmatched. CDR3 sequence (DNA): TGTGCCAGCAGCCAAGCTAGCGGCTACGAGCAGTACTTC. The encoded protein is CASSQASGYEQYF.

The chain carries TRBV11-2 and TRBJ2-1; no clear D. The CDR3 length is 14 residues. Trimming left V 5 bases short and J 5 bases short, with 13 bases between. Looked up from germline, CDR1 is SGHAT and CDR2 is FQNNGV. The DNA for the CDR3 is TGTGCCAGCAGCCCTCGTTCCGCGGACAATGAGCAGTTCTTC. The encoded protein is CASSPRSADNEQFF.

The table lists this clonotype with many counts. V and J are TRBV6-6 and TRBJ1-5; 7 nucleotides align to TRBD1. The germline gives CDR1 MNHNY, CDR2 SVGAGI (reference sequence). The CDR3 is 13 amino acids. Germline trimming cut 7 bases from V and 4 bases from J; bases unmatched to any gene: 4. This chain's CDR3 is CASKQGPNQPQHF. CDR3 coding DNA: TGTGCCAGCAAACAGGGGCCGAATCAGCCCCAGCATTTT.

V gene TRBV12-3 or TRBV12-4 combines with J gene TRBJ2-3; tentatively, D is TRBD1 (5 bases). Trimming removed 1 base from V and 2 bases from J, with 10 bases in between. This CDR3 contains 15 residues. CDR3 bases: TGTGCCAGCAGTTTAGTTATGACAGCCACAGATACGCAGTATTTT. The encoded protein is CASSLVMTATDTQYF.

A few counts support this clonotype. The chain uses TRBV20-1 and TRBJ2-7; possibly TRBD1 or TRBD2 for D (6 bases each). Trimming pared 0 bases from V and 3 bases from J, leaving 15 bases between. The CDR3 has 15 amino acids. The germline V gene has CDR1 DFQATT and CDR2 SNEGSKA (reference sequence). The CDR3 DNA sequence: TGCAGTGCTAGAGATGGAGGGACACAAGACTACGAGCAGTACTTC. Translation gives CSARDGGTQDYEQYF.

This clonotype turned up a few times. The gene calls are TRBV20-1 and TRBJ2-5; D uncertain. The CDR3 has 12 residues. Germline CDR1 and CDR2: DFQATT and SNEGSKA (reference sequence). The V and J ends lost 4 bases and 2 bases respectively, with 8 bases between them. The CDR3 sequence is CSAMASQETQYF. The CDR3 bases are TGCAGTGCTATGGCTAGTCAAGAGACCCAGTACTTC.

This chain joins TRBV15 and TRBJ2-7; the D gene could be TRBD1 or TRBD2 (6 bases each). CDR1 and CDR2 from the germline V gene are LNHNV and YYDKDF (reference sequence). This CDR3 is 15 amino acids long. Trimming cost V 5 bases and J 4 bases, with 18 bases left between them. Here the CDR3 DNA reads TGTGCCACCAGCCTTGACCTGGGGGGCGGTTACGAGCAGTACTTC. It is translated as CATSLDLGGGYEQYF.

This clonotype has just a few counts. The chain uses TRBV6-1 and TRBJ2-3; TRBD2 agrees at 7 bases. The germline CDR1 and CDR2 sequences are MNHNS and SASEGT. V trimming: 6 bases; J trimming: 2 bases; junction bases outside the gene matches: 8. This CDR3 spans 15 amino acids. CDR3 residues: CASRAGTTYTDTQYF. The DNA of the CDR3 is TGTGCCAGCAGGGCCGGGACTACCTACACAGATACGCAGTATTTT.